This is a list of T cell receptor beta chains from one sample in a study of blood T cell repertoires in COVID-19. Measured with immunoSEQ multiplex PCR; TCRdb has only the in-frame clones, and not every one. The repertoire holds under 200,000 clones, with around 89% as singletons. The material sequenced was PBMCs or T cells enriched from blood (not recorded which). All receptors derive from a woman aged 45-65 years who had recovered from COVID-19. Both conserved end residues are part of each CDR3. D genes are given only for firm matches. The size entry is marked missing in some rows and otherwise reads once, few, many or a size class.

cdr3_nt cdr3_aa j_call d_call v_call clone_size
TGTGCCACCAGCTCCCGGACAGGGAGTGGCTACACCTTC CATSSRTGSGYTF TRBJ1-2 TRBD1 TRBV15 few
TGTGCCAGCAGCTTGGACAGGGGTGGCGAGCAGTACTTC CASSLDRGGEQYF TRBJ2-7 TRBD1 TRBV11-2 -
TGTGCCAGCAGCTTGGTATCAGGGCTAGGTAATTCACCCCTCCACTTT CASSLVSGLGNSPLHF TRBJ1-6 - TRBV5-6 few
TGCGCCAGCAGCCCCGGACTAGCGGGGGGACCCAGCACAGATACGCAGTATTTT CASSPGLAGGPSTDTQYF TRBJ2-3 TRBD2 TRBV5-1 -
TGTGCCTGGAGAACGGCAGGGTACAACAATGAGCAGTTCTTC CAWRTAGYNNEQFF TRBJ2-1 - TRBV30 -
TGTGCCAGCAGTAACACCCTGAACACTGAAGCTTTCTTT CASSNTLNTEAFF TRBJ1-1 - TRBV6-2/TRBV6-3 -
TGTGCCAGTAGCGGGACAGGGGGGGATGACACTGAAGCTTTCTTT CASSGTGGDDTEAFF TRBJ1-1 TRBD1 TRBV19 -
TGTGCCTGGAGTGTCCCCGGGGAGCAGTTCTTC CAWSVPGEQFF TRBJ2-1 - TRBV30 -
TGTGCCAGCAGTTCAGTAATAGGGGCCGAGCAGTACTTC CASSSVIGAEQYF TRBJ2-7 - TRBV6-5 once
TGTGCCAGCAGCTTAGTTGGGCTAGCGGGGAGCTACGAGCAGTACTTC CASSLVGLAGSYEQYF TRBJ2-7 TRBD2 TRBV11-3 once
TGTGCCTGGGGCCCGGGGGGGCAACAGCCCCAGCATTTT CAWGPGGQQPQHF TRBJ1-5 - TRBV30 -
TGCGCCAGCAGCCAAGACCTGGCAGGCAACTATGGCTACACCTTC CASSQDLAGNYGYTF TRBJ1-2 - TRBV4-3 -
TGTGCCAGTTCGGGGGGCACTGAAGCTTTCTTT CASSGGTEAFF TRBJ1-1 - TRBV19 -
TGTGCTTCCCAGGGGATGACCGGGGAGCTGTTTTTT CASQGMTGELFF TRBJ2-2 - TRBV7-7 -
TGTGCCAGCAGCTCGGCGGACAGGGGCCCCCTCGAGCAGTACTTC CASSSADRGPLEQYF TRBJ2-7 TRBD1 TRBV11-2 -
TGTGCCAGCAGCCAAGCCGGAGGGGATACGCAGTATTTT CASSQAGGDTQYF TRBJ2-3 - TRBV3-1/TRBV3-2 -